These T cell receptor beta chains were read from a single sample in a study of HIV-infected patients and healthy controls. TCRdb used MiXCR to reprocess the 5' RACE reads, holding one entry per CDR3 protein. The repertoire has tens of thousands of distinct CDR3 sequences, around 16% of them found once; the top ten carry around 5.9%. Sequencing input: CD4+ T cells from blood. The source is a human donor in good health. CDR3s include the opening cysteine and the closing phenylalanine or tryptophan. A D gene is named only where the DNA matches it firmly. A row's size may be missing; if present it is once, few, many or a size class.

j_call clone_size v_call d_call cdr3_length cdr3_aa cdr3_nt
TRBJ1-2 . TRBV16 . 15 CASSQSGGRGYGYTF TGTGCCAGCAGCCAATCTGGGGGGCGAGGCTATGGCTACACCTTC
TRBJ1-1 . TRBV5-1 . 15 CASSFSPTGNTEAFF TGCGCCAGCAGCTTTTCCCCGACAGGGAACACTGAAGCTTTCTTT
TRBJ2-7 many TRBV20-1 TRBD1 14 CSAPRQGRNYEQYF TGCAGTGCGCCGAGACAGGGTAGGAACTACGAGCAGTACTTC
TRBJ1-1 few TRBV20-1 . 17 CSARKTGRAIMNTEAFF TGCAGTGCTAGGAAGACGGGAAGAGCGATTATGAACACTGAAGCTTTCTTT
TRBJ2-1 . TRBV7-2 TRBD2 15 CASSATSGSYNEQFF TGTGCCAGCAGCGCTACTAGCGGTTCCTACAATGAGCAGTTCTTC
TRBJ2-2 few TRBV18 . 15 CASSPTGTNTGELFF TGTGCCAGCTCACCCACCGGCACGAACACCGGGGAGCTGTTTTTT
TRBJ1-1 . TRBV29-1 . 14 CSVIRPQKNTEAFF TGCAGCGTTATCAGGCCCCAAAAGAACACTGAAGCTTTCTTT
TRBJ2-1 few TRBV28 TRBD2 15 CASTVAGGRHNEQFF TGTGCCAGCACGGTGGCGGGAGGGCGCCACAATGAGCAGTTCTTC
TRBJ1-4 . TRBV12-3/TRBV12-4 . 15 CASSHRTVTNEKLFF TGTGCCAGCAGTCACCGGACAGTCACTAATGAAAAACTGTTTTTT
TRBJ1-5 many TRBV28 . 16 CASRLQAAGGNQPQHF TGTGCCAGCAGGCTTCAGGCGGCGGGGGGCAATCAGCCCCAGCATTTT
TRBJ2-2 . TRBV5-1 . 12 CASSLGSGELFF TGCGCCAGCAGCTTGGGTTCCGGGGAGCTGTTTTTT
TRBJ1-2 few TRBV25-1 TRBD1 13 CASRQGVGDGYTF TGTGCCAGCAGGCAGGGGGTCGGAGATGGCTACACCTTC